What follows are 9 T cell receptor beta chains derived from one specimen sequenced in a study of blood T cells in healthy people across ages. The authors ran a second PCR of roughly 6 to 12 cycles using a sample-barcoded 5' primer and a J-beta primer mix. TCRdb re-called the 5' RACE reads with MiXCR, one entry per CDR3 protein. This sample carries about 1,800,000 distinct CDR3 sequences, about 30% of them seen once, and the ten largest clones take about 7.7%. Sequenced sample: blood. The receptors shown here come from a woman aged 25 to 45 in good health.

The chain joins TRBV7-2 to TRBJ1-4, with 10 nucleotides matching TRBD1. The J segment lost 8 bases and the V segment lost 2 bases, leaving 8 bases of the junction unmatched. The CDR3 sequence is 16 residues long. Per germline, CDR1 SGHTA and CDR2 FQGNSA. CDR3 in amino acids: CASSLMPRQGAEKLFF. The CDR3 bases are TGTGCCAGCAGCTTAATGCCGAGACAGGGGGCCGAAAAACTGTTTTTT.

This clonotype was seen repeatedly, ten times or more. The V gene is TRBV28, the J gene TRBJ2-6; TRBD1 might be the D (6 bases). This CDR3 is built from 15 residues. The germline V and J ends were trimmed by 6 bases and 2 bases, with 11 bases remaining between them. The germline V gene encodes CDR1 MDHEN and CDR2 SYDVKM. CDR3 in DNA: TGTGCCAGCAGGCAGGACAGTGCTGGGGCCAACGTCCTGACTTTC. It codes for CASRQDSAGANVLTF.

The chain uses TRBV5-1 and TRBJ2-5; 10 nucleotides match TRBD2. The length of the CDR3 is 17 residues. V lost 5 bases, J lost 4 bases, and 14 bases stayed unmatched. Per germline, CDR1 SGHRS and CDR2 YFSETQ. The CDR3 loop reads CASRLQSSGSFGETQYF. The CDR3 coding sequence is TGCGCCAGCAGACTCCAGTCTAGCGGGAGTTTTGGAGAGACCCAGTACTTC. Combining the CDR3 with reference TRBV5-1 and TRBJ2-5 gives the whole variable domain KAGVTQTPRYLIKTRGQQVTLSCSPISGHRSVSWYQQTPGQGLQFLFEYFSETQRNKGNFPGRFSGRQFSNSRSEMNVSTLELGDSALYLCASRLQSSGSFGETQYFGPGTRLLVL.

V usage is TRBV12-3 or TRBV12-4 and J usage is TRBJ1-1, with 8 nucleotides matching TRBD1. The CDR3 spans 14 residues. Losses at the gene ends were 5 bases for V and 1 base for J; bases not matched to a gene: 3. CDR3 residues: CASSAGQENTEAFF. CDR3 sequence (DNA): TGTGCCAGCAGTGCGGGACAGGAGAACACTGAAGCTTTCTTT.

V gene TRBV5-1 combines with J gene TRBJ1-2; TRBD1 might be the D (5 bases). The CDR3 is made up of 14 amino acids. Germline V CDR1 and CDR2: SGHRS, YFSETQ. The V end was cut by 0 bases, the J end by 4 bases, with 10 bases between. DNA for the CDR3: TGCGCCAGCAGCTTGGGAGGGGCCTCCTATGGCTACACCTTC. Its translation: CASSLGGASYGYTF.

This clonotype has a single count. This sequence joins TRBV20-1 and TRBJ1-2; D not resolved. This CDR3 has 11 residues. Germline values: CDR1 DFQATT, CDR2 SNEGSKA (reference sequence). V was pared by 4 bases and J by 8 bases, with 11 bases between. The CDR3 bases are TGCAGTGCTACTTCTATGGGCGGCTACACCTTC. It encodes CSATSMGGYTF.

As regards this clonotype: Given a much more abundant clone one base away, this may be a read error. The chain couples TRBV12-3 or TRBV12-4 to TRBJ1-4; D not resolved. This CDR3 has 12 amino acids. The CDR3 nucleotides read TGTGACAGCAGCGGAACTAATGAAAAACTGTTTTTT. It is translated as CDSSGTNEKLFF.

This clonotype was detected ten times or more. This chain connects TRBV25-1 to TRBJ2-1; D is unresolved. Between the trimmed V and J ends, which lost 6 bases and 5 bases, there was a span of 8 bases. The V gene's germline CDR1 is MGHDK and CDR2 SYGVNS. The length of the CDR3 is 12 residues. In DNA form, the CDR3 reads TGTGCCAGCAGACGGCTCGACAATGAGCAGTTCTTC. As protein: CASRRLDNEQFF.

This clonotype was seen more than once but under ten times. The chain has TRBV12-3 or TRBV12-4 and TRBJ2-3; D is perhaps TRBD1 (5 bases). The CDR3 contains 13 residues. V was shortened by 7 bases and J by 3 bases, with 11 bases between the two germline ends. CDR3 sequence: CASTLGLTDTQYF. CDR3 DNA: TGTGCCAGCACCTTGGGGCTAACAGATACGCAGTATTTT.